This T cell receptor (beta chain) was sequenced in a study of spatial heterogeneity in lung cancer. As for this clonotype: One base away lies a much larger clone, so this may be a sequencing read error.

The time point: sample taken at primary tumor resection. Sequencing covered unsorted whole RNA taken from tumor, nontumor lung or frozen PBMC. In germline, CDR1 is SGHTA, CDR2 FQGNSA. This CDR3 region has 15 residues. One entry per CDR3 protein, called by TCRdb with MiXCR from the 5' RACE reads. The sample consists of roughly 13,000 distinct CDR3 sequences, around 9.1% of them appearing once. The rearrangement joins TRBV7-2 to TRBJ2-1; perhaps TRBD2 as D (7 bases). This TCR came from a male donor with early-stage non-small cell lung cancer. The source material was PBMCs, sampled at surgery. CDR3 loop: CASSPQGRATNEQIF. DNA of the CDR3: TGTGCCAGCAGCCCCCAGGGGAGGGCCACCAATGAGCAGATCTTC.